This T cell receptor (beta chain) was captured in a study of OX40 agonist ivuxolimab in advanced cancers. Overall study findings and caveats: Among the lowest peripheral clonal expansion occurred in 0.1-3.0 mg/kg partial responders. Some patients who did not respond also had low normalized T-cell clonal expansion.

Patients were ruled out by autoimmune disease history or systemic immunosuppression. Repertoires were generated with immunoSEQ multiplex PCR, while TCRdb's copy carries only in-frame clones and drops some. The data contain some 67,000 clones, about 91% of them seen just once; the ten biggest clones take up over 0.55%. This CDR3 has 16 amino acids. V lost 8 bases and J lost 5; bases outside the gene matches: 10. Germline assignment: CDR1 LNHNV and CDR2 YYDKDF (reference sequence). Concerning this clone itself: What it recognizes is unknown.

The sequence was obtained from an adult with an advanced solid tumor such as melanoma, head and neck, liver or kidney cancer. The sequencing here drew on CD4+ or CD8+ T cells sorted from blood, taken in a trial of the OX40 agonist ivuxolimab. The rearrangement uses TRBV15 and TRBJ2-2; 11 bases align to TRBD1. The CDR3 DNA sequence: TGTGCCACCCGGACAGGGGGCGCTTCGGGGACCGGGGAGCTGTTTTTT. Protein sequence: CATRTGGASGTGELFF.